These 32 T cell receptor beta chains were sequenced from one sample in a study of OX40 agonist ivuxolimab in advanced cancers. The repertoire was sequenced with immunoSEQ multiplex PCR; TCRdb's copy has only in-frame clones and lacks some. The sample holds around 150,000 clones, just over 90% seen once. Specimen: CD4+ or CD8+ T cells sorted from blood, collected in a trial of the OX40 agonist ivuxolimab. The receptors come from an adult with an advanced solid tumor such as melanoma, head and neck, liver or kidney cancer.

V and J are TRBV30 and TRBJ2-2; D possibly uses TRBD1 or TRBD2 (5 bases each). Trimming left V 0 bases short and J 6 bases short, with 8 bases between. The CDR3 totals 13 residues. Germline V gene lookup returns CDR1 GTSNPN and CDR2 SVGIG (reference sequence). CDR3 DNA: TGTGCCTGGAGTGTGGGACCGGCCGGGGAGCTGTTTTTT. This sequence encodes CAWSVGPAGELFF.

The CDR3 reads CASSESDRHTWQPQHF. The CDR3 DNA reads as TGTGCCAGCAGTGAATCCGACCGCCACACCTGGCAGCCCCAGCATTTT. The genes are TRBV25-1 and TRBJ1-5; D is undetermined. This CDR3 is 16 amino acids long. Germline V gives CDR1 MGHDK, CDR2 SYGVNS. V was clipped by 1 base and J by 7 bases, with 17 bases between them. Complete variable domain (other parts from reference TRBV25-1 and TRBJ1-5): EADIYQTPRYLVIGTGKKITLECSQTMGHDKMYWYQQDPGMELHLIHYSYGVNSTEKGDLSSESTVSRIRTEHFPLTLESARPSHTSQYLCASSESDRHTWQPQHFGDGTRLSIL.

DNA of the CDR3: TGTGCCAGCAGCTTAGCAGGGGGCTACACAGATACGCAGTATTTT. It translates to CASSLAGGYTDTQYF. This chain joins TRBV11-3 and TRBJ2-3; 8 nucleotides match TRBD1. The CDR3 length is 15 residues. Germline V gives CDR1 SGHNT, CDR2 YENEEA. Losses at the gene ends were 1 base for V and 2 bases for J; bases not matched to a gene: 2.

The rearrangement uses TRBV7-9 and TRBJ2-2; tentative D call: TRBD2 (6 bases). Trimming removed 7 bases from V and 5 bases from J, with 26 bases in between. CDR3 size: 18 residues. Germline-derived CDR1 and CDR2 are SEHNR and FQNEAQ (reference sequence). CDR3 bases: TGTGCCAGCACCTCCCCCCTTGGAGGGGAAGTAGGTACCGGGGAGCTGTTTTTT. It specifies CASTSPLGGEVGTGELFF.

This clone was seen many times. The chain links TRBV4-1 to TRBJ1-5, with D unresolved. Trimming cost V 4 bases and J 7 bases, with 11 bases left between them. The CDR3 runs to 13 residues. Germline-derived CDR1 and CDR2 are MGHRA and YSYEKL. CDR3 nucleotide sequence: TGCGCCAGCAGCCGTGGCGGGGTACAGCCCCAGCATTTT. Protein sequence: CASSRGGVQPQHF.

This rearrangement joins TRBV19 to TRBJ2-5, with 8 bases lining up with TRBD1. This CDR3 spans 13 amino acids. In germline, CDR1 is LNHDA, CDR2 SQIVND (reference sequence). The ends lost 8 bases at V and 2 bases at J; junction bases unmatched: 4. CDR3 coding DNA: TGTGCCAGTGCGGGACAGGCTCAAGAGACCCAGTACTTC. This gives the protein CASAGQAQETQYF.

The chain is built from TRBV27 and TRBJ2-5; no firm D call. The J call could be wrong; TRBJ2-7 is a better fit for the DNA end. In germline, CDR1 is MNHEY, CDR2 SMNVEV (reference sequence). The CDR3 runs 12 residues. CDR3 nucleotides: TGTGCCAGCAGCCCCCGGCCCTACGAGCAGTACTTC. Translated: CASSPRPYEQYF.

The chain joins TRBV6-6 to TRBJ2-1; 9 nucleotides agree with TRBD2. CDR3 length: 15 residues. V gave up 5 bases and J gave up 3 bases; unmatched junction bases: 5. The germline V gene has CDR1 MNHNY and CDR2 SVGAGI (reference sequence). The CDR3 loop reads CASSPLAGSYNEQFF. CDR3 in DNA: TGTGCCAGCAGTCCACTAGCGGGCAGCTACAATGAGCAGTTCTTC.

DNA of the CDR3: TGTGCCAGCAGCTTGACGACAGATACGCAGTATTTT. Amino acids: CASSLTTDTQYF. The rearrangement joins TRBV11-3 to TRBJ2-3; D is uncertain. The length of the CDR3 is 12 residues. The V end lost 3 bases, the J end lost 3 bases, and 4 bases lay between the germline ends. CDR1 is SGHNT and CDR2 is YENEEA in the germline V gene.

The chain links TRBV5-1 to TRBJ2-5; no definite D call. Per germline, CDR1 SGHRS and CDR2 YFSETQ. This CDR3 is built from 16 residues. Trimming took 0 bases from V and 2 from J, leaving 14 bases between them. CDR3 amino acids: CASSLVGLSSQETQYF. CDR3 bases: TGCGCCAGCAGCTTGGTTGGTCTCAGCAGTCAAGAGACCCAGTACTTC.

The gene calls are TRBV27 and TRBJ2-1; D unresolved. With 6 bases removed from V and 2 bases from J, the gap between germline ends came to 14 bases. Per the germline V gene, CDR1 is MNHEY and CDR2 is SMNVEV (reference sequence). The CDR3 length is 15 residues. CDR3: CASRIVGEPYNEQFF. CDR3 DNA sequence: TGTGCCAGCAGGATTGTAGGAGAACCCTACAATGAGCAGTTCTTC.

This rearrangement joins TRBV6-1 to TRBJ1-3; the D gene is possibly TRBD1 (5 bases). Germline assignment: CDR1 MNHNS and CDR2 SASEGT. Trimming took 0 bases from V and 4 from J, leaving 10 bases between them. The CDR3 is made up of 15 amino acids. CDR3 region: CASSEAQGAGNTIYF. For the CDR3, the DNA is TGTGCCAGCAGTGAAGCGCAGGGAGCCGGAAACACCATATATTTT.

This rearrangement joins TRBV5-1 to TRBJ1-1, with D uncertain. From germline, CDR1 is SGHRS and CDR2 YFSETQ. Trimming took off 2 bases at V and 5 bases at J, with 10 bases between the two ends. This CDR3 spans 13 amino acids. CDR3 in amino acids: CASSLGRETEAFF. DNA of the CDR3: TGCGCCAGCAGCTTAGGAAGGGAGACTGAAGCTTTCTTT.

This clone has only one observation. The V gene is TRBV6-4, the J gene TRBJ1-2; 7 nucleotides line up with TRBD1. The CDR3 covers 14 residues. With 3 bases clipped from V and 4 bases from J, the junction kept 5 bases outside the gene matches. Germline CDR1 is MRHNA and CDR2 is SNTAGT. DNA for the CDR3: TGTGCCAGCAGTGAAGGGGGCTTGAGCTATGGCTACACCTTC. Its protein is CASSEGGLSYGYTF.

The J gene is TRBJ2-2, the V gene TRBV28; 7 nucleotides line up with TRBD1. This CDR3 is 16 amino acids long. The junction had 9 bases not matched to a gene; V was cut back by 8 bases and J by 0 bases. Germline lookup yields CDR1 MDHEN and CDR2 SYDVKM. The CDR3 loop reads CASVNPQGANTGELFF. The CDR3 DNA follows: TGTGCCAGCGTCAACCCCCAGGGGGCGAACACCGGGGAGCTGTTTTTT.

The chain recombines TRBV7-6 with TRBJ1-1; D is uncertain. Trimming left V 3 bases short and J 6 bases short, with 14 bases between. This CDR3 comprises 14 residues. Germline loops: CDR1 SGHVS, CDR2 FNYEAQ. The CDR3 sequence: CASSLGLLAPEAFF. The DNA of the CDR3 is TGTGCCAGCAGCTTGGGCCTGCTGGCCCCTGAAGCTTTCTTT. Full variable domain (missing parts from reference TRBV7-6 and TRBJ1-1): GAGVSQSPRYKVTKRGQDVALRCDPISGHVSLYWYRQALGQGPEFLTYFNYEAQQDKSGLPNDRFSAERPEGSISTLTIQRTEQRDSAMYRCASSLGLLAPEAFFGQGTRLTVV.

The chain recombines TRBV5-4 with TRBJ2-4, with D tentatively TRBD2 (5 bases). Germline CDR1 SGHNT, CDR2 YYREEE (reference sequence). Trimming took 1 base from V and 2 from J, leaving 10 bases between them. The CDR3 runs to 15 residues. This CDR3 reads CASSLSGGTKNIQYF. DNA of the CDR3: TGTGCCAGCAGCTTGAGCGGAGGAACCAAAAACATTCAGTACTTC.

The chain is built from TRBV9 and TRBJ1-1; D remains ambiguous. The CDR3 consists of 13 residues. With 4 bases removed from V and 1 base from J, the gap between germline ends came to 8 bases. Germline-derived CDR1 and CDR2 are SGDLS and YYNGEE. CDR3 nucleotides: TGTGCCAGCAGCTTTCGACAGAACACTGAAGCTTTCTTT. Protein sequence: CASSFRQNTEAFF.

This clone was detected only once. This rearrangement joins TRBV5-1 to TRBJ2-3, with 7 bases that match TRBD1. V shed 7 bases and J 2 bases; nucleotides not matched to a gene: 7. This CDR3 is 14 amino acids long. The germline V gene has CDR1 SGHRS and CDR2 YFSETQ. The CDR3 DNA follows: TGCGCCAGCTACAGGGGTCCCCCCACAGATACGCAGTATTTT. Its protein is CASYRGPPTDTQYF.

DNA for the CDR3: TGTGCCAGTAGTATCCGCCTTCCAGGAGAGACCCAGTACTTC. Its translation is CASSIRLPGETQYF. This chain links TRBV19 with TRBJ2-5; D not resolved. This CDR3 comprises 14 residues. V was trimmed by 3 bases and J by 4 bases, leaving 12 bases between them. Germline V lookup: CDR1 LNHDA, CDR2 SQIVND (reference sequence).

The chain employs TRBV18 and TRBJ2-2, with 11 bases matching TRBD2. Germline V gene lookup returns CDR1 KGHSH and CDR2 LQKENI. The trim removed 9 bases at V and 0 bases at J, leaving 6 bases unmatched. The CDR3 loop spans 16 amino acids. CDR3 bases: TGTGCCAGTCAAAGACTAGCGGGGACGAACACCGGGGAGCTGTTTTTT. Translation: CASQRLAGTNTGELFF.

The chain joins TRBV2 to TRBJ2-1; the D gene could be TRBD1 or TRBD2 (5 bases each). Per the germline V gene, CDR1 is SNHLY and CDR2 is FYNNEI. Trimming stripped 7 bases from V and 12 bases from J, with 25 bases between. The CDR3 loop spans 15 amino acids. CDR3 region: CASTGTGARSRGQFF. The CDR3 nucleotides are TGTGCCAGCACGGGGACCGGGGCGCGTAGTCGGGGGCAGTTCTTC.

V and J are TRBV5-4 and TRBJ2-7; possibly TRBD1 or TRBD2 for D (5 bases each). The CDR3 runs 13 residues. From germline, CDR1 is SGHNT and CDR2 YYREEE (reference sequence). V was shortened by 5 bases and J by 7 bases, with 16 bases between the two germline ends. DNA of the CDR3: TGTGCCAGCAGTCGGGACCGACAGTCGGAGCAGTACTTC. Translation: CASSRDRQSEQYF.

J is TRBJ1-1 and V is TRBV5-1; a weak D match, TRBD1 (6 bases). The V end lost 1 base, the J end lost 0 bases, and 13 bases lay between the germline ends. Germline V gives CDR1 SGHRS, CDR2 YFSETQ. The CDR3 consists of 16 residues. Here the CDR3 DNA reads TGCGCCAGCAGCTTGTTACAGGGAGGTATGAACACTGAAGCTTTCTTT. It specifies CASSLLQGGMNTEAFF.

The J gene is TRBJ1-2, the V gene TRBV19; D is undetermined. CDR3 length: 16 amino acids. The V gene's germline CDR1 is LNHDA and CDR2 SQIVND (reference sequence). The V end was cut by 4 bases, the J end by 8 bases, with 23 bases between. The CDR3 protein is CASSTPTLRVGRGYTF. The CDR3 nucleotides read TGTGCCAGTAGTACGCCGACCCTCCGGGTGGGCCGCGGCTACACCTTC.

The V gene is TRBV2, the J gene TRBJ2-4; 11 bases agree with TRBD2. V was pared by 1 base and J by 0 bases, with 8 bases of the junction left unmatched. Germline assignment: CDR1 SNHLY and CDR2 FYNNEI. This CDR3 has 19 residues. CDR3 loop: CASSEGLAGGHLAKNIQYF. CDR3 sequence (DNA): TGTGCCAGCAGTGAAGGGTTAGCGGGAGGGCACCTAGCCAAAAACATTCAGTACTTC.

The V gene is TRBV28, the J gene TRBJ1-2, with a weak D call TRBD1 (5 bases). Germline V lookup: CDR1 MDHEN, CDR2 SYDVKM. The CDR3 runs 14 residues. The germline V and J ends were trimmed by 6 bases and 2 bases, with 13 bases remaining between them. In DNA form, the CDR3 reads TGTGCCAGCAGCCTAGCCGGGGCAAACTATGGCTACACCTTC. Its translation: CASSLAGANYGYTF.

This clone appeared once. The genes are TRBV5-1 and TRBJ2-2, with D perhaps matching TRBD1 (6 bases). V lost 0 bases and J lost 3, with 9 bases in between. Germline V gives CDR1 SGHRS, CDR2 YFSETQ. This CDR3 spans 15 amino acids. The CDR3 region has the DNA TGCGCCAGCAGCTTGGCGGCAGGGGACACCGGGGAGCTGTTTTTT. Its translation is CASSLAAGDTGELFF.

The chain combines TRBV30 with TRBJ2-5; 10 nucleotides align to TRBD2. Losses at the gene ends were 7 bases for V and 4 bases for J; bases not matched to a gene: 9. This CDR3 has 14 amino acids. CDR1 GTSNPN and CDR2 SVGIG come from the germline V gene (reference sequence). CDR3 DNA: TGTGCCTTAACCTTAGCGGGAGGATCAGAGACCCAGTACTTC. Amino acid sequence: CALTLAGGSETQYF.

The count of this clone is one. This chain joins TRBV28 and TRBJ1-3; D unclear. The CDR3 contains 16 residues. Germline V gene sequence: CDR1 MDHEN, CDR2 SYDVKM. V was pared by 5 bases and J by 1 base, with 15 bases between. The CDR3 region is CASSPGSNLSGNTIYF. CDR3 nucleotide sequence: TGTGCCAGCAGTCCGGGATCAAACCTGTCTGGAAACACCATATATTTT.

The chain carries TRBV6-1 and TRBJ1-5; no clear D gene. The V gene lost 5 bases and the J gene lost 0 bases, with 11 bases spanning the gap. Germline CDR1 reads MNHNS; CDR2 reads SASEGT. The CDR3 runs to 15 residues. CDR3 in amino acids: CASSPRWDSNQPQHF. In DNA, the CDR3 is TGTGCCAGCAGTCCTCGTTGGGATAGCAATCAGCCCCAGCATTTT.

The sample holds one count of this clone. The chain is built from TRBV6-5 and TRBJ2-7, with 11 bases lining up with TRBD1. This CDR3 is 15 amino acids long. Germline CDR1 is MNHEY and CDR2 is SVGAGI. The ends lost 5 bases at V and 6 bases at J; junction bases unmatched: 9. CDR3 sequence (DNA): TGTGCCAGCAGTAAACCGGGACAGGGGGGCGTCGAGCAGTACTTC. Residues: CASSKPGQGGVEQYF.